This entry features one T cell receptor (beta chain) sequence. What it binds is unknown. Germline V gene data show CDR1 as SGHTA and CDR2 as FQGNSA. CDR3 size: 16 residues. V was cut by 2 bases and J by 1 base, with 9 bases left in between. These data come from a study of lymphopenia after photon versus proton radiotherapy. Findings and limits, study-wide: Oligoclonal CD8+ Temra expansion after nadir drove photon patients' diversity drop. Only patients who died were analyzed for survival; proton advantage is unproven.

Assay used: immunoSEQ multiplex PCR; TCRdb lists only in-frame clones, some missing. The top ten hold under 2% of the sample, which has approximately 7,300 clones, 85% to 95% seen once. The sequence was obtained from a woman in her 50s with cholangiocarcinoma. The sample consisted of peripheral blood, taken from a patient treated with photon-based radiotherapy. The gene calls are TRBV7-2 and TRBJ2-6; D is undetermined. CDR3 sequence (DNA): TGTGCCAGCAGCTTAAAAGGACCGTCTGGGGCCAACGTCCTGACTTTC. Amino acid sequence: CASSLKGPSGANVLTF.